The clone carrying this TCR beta chain was observed a few times. Its matching antigen is unknown. The CDR3 has 15 residues. From germline, CDR1 is SQVTM and CDR2 ANQGSEA. V was trimmed by 8 bases and J by 1 base, leaving 18 bases between them. It was RNA transcripts that yielded the amplified TCR beta CDR3 regions. HTBI primers were used for first-round RT-PCR of the TCR CDR3. MiXCR, applied by TCRdb to the multiplex PCR reads, yields one record per CDR3 protein. The sample has approximately 710,000 distinct CDR3 sequences; roughly 17% are singletons. This record comes from a study of T cells in Graves' hyperthyroidism and ophthalmopathy. Stable Graves' hyperthyroidism denoted no ophthalmopathy progression over 18 months. Patients between 18 and 65 years old had hyperthyroidism, newly diagnosed and lasting under 2 months. Whole-study findings and limits: Ophthalmopathy and stable hyperthyroidism were told apart by a 13 V-J model.

This rearrangement joins TRBV29-1 to TRBJ1-3; the D gene is possibly TRBD1 (6 bases). This sequence originates from a man in his forties or fifties with Graves' hyperthyroidism. The specimen was blood. CDR3 sequence reads: CSFTSSGASGNTIYF. For the CDR3, the DNA is TGCAGCTTTACTTCTTCAGGGGCGTCTGGAAACACCATATATTTT.